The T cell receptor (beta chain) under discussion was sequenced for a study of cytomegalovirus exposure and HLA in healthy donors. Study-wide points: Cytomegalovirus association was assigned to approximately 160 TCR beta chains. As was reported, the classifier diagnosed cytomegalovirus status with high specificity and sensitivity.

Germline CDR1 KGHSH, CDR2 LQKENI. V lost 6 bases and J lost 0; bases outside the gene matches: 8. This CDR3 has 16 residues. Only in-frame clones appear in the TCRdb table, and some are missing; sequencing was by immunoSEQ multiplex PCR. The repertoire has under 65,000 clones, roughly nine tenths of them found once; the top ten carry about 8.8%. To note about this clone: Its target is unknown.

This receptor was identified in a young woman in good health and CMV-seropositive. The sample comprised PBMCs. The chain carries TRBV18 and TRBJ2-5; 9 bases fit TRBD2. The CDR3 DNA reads TGTGCCAGCTCCCTCCGGGCTAGCGGGAACCAAGAGACCCAGTACTTC. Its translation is CASSLRASGNQETQYF.